These 11 T cell receptor beta chains were all obtained from the same sample, sequenced in a study of Graves' ophthalmopathy and Graves' hyperthyroidism. Researchers took RNA transcripts and amplified TCR beta CDR3 regions from them. A first-round RT-PCR used HTBI primers, followed by a second-round multiplex PCR. TCRdb redid the calling of the multiplex PCR reads with MiXCR, one entry per CDR3 protein. The sample yields roughly 170,000 distinct CDR3 sequences, 30% to 45% seen once. Specimen: peripheral blood. The source of these receptors is a man aged 25 to 45 with Graves' ophthalmopathy.

This clonotype has at least ten counts. The chain combines TRBV5-1 with TRBJ1-2; 7 nucleotides match TRBD1. V shed 2 bases and J 7 bases; nucleotides not matched to a gene: 5. The CDR3 runs 13 residues. The germline V gene has CDR1 SGHRS and CDR2 YFSETQ. The CDR3 region has the DNA TGCGCCAGCAGCTTCACAGGGGAGGGTGGCTACACCTTC. Protein product: CASSFTGEGGYTF.

The chain has TRBV10-1 and TRBJ1-2, with D perhaps matching TRBD1 (5 bases). The CDR3 consists of 15 residues. With 3 bases removed from V and 8 bases from J, the gap between germline ends came to 19 bases. Germline V CDR1 and CDR2: WNHNN, SYGVQD (reference sequence). The CDR3 protein is CASSEFRDGWRGYTF. Here the CDR3 DNA reads TGCGCCAGCAGTGAATTCCGGGACGGATGGCGAGGCTACACCTTC.

This clonotype came up many times. The J gene is TRBJ1-2, the V gene TRBV27, with D tentatively TRBD1 (5 bases). V was trimmed by 5 bases and J by 6 bases, leaving 19 bases between them. The germline gives CDR1 MNHEY, CDR2 SMNVEV (reference sequence). The CDR3 sequence is 15 residues long. CDR3 DNA sequence: TGTGCCAGCAGTCCCACCTTCGGCAGGGTGGATGGCTACACCTTC. This translates into CASSPTFGRVDGYTF.

This chain connects TRBV6-1 to TRBJ1-1, with D maybe TRBD1 (5 bases). The CDR3 contains 14 residues. Germline V lookup: CDR1 MNHNS, CDR2 SASEGT. Deletions cut 7 bases from V and 5 bases from J, with 17 bases between. As DNA, the CDR3 is TGTGCCAGCAAAGCTTGGGGGATAGGAACTGAAGCTTTCTTT. As protein: CASKAWGIGTEAFF.

The chain recombines TRBV12-3 or TRBV12-4 with TRBJ2-7, with 11 bases identical to TRBD2. This CDR3 spans 16 amino acids. V trimming: 6 bases; J trimming: 3 bases; junction bases outside the gene matches: 10. This chain's CDR3 is CASSPPGTSGHYEQYF. CDR3 nucleotide sequence: TGTGCCAGCAGCCCGCCCGGGACTAGCGGACACTACGAGCAGTACTTC.

This clonotype was observed at least ten times. The chain has TRBV5-1 and TRBJ2-5, with 10 bases identical to TRBD1. CDR3 length equals 14 residues. Per germline, CDR1 SGHRS and CDR2 YFSETQ. The ends lost 6 bases at V and 2 bases at J; junction bases unmatched: 4. CDR3 loop: CASTGQGPQETQYF. The CDR3 nucleotides read TGCGCCAGCACGGGACAGGGGCCTCAAGAGACCCAGTACTTC.

This clonotype occurred a few times. The chain combines TRBV12-3 or TRBV12-4 with TRBJ1-2; D not certain. This CDR3 has 14 residues. V was shortened by 6 bases and J by 7 bases, with 18 bases between the two germline ends. CDR3 nucleotides: TGTGCCAGCAGCCCCGGATATACGAATGCTGGCTACACCTTC. It codes for CASSPGYTNAGYTF.

This clonotype was found once. The chain is built from TRBV12-3 or TRBV12-4 and TRBJ2-5; the match to TRBD2 covers 10 bases. V shed 3 bases, J shed 5 bases, and the junction held 6 bases outside the gene matches. This CDR3 has 15 amino acids. The CDR3 loop reads CASSLSSGGTETQYF. The CDR3 bases are TGTGCCAGCAGTTTGAGTAGCGGGGGGACGGAGACCCAGTACTTC.

This clonotype has ten or more counts. V gene TRBV10-3 combines with J gene TRBJ1-1; D might be TRBD1 (6 bases). CDR3 length: 14 amino acids. CDR1 is ENHRY and CDR2 is SYGVKD in the germline V gene. V dropped 8 bases and J dropped 2 bases, with 15 bases sitting between them. This CDR3 reads CAISTGTPNTEAFF. In DNA, the CDR3 is TGTGCCATCTCAACCGGGACACCAAACACTGAAGCTTTCTTT.

This clonotype was found many times. The chain combines TRBV29-1 with TRBJ1-6, with D uncertain. The CDR3 spans 18 residues. Germline V CDR1 and CDR2: SQVTM, ANQGSEA. Between the trimmed V and J ends, which lost 4 bases and 0 bases, there was a span of 19 bases. CDR3 coding DNA: TGCAGCGTTGCCTACGAAGGCCCCAAGAGCTCCTATAATTCACCCCTCCACTTT. Residues: CSVAYEGPKSSYNSPLHF.

The J gene is TRBJ2-7, the V gene TRBV20-1; 11 nucleotides line up with TRBD2. Germline CDR1 DFQATT, CDR2 SNEGSKA (reference sequence). Trimming at V came to 3 bases and at J to 2 bases, leaving 6 bases not matched to a gene. The CDR3 extends over 15 amino acids. The chain's CDR3 is CSASTSGRGAYEQYF. CDR3 bases: TGCAGTGCTAGTACTAGCGGGAGAGGGGCCTACGAGCAGTACTTC.